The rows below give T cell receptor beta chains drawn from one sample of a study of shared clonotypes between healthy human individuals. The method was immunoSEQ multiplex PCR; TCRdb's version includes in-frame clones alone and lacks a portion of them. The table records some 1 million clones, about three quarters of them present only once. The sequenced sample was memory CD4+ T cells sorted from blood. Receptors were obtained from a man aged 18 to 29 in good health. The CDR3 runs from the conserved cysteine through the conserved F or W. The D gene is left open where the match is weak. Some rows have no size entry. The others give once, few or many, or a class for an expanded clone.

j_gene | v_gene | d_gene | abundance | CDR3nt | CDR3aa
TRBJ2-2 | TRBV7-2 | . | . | TGTGCCAGCAGCTTAGACGGGGGCCCCGGGACCGGGGAGCTGTTTTTT | CASSLDGGPGTGELFF
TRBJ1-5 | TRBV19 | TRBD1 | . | TGTGCCAGTAGTCGAATGACAGGGGGTCGTCAGCCCCAGCATTTT | CASSRMTGGRQPQHF
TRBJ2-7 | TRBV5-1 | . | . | TGCGCCAGCAGTTGGACCCAGGGTGGAATCTACGAGCAGTACTTC | CASSWTQGGIYEQYF
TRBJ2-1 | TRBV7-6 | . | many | TGTGCCAGCAGCTTAGCGAACAGAATAGGTGAGCAGTTCTTC | CASSLANRIGEQFF
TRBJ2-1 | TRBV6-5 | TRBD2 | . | TGTGCCAGCAGTATCCGCGGGACTAGCGGGAATGAGCAGTTCTTC | CASSIRGTSGNEQFF
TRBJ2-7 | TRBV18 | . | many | TGTGCCAGCTCACCAGGGGCGAGGAACGAGCAGTACTTC | CASSPGARNEQYF
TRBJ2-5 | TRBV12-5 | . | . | TGTGCTAGTGGACTACATAGCGGTTCCCAGTACTTC | CASGLHSGSQYF
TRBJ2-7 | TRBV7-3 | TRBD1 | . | TGTGCCAGCAGCTCCGCCGCCGGGACAGGGGCGCACTACGAGCAGTACTTC | CASSSAAGTGAHYEQYF
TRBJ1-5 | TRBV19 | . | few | TGTGCCAGTAGTCTTGGTGAGGGGGCCCAGCATTTT | CASSLGEGAQHF
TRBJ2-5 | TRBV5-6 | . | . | TGTGCCAGCAGCTTGGGGACTCCCCAAGAGACCCAGTACTTC | CASSLGTPQETQYF
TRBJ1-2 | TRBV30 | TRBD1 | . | TGTGCCTGGAGTGAGACAGGGGCGAGCTATGGCTACACCTTC | CAWSETGASYGYTF
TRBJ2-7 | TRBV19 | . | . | TGTGCCAGTACCCGGGCAGGGTTATACGAGCAGTACTTC | CASTRAGLYEQYF
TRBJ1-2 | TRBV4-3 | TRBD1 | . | TGCGCCAGCAGCGGGACAGGGGGCGGCTACACCTTC | CASSGTGGGYTF
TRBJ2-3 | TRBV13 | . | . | TGTGCCAGCAGCCCCTCGGGCGGAGCAGATACGCAGTATTTT | CASSPSGGADTQYF
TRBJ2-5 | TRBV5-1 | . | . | TGCGCCAGCAGCGAAATACAGGGAGGGACCCAGTACTTC | CASSEIQGGTQYF
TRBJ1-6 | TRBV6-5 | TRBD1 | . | TGTGCCAGCAGCTTACGGGACAGGGCGTCACCCCTCCACTTT | CASSLRDRASPLHF
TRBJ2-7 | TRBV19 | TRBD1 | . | TGTGCCAGTAGTATTGGCGGGACAGGGCCCTACGAGCAGTACTTC | CASSIGGTGPYEQYF
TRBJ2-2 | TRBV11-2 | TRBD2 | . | TGTGCCAGCAGCTCTCCGGCGGGACTACTAACCGGGGAGCTGTTTTTT | CASSSPAGLLTGELFF
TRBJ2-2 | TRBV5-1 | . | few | TGCGCCAGCAGCGGGGACAACACCGGGGAGCTGTTTTTT | CASSGDNTGELFF
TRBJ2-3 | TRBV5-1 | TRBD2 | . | TGCGCCGGCAGGGGAACGGGAGGGTTCACAGATACGCAGTATTTT | CAGRGTGGFTDTQYF
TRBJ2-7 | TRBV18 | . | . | TGTGCCAGCTCACCACCGTCGCAGGGTCCCTACGAGCAGTACTTC | CASSPPSQGPYEQYF
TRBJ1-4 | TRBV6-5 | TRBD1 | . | TGTGCCAGCAGTACCCGGACAGGTGAGAATGAAAAACTGTTTTTT | CASSTRTGENEKLFF
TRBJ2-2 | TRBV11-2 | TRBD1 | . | TGTGCCAGCAGCTCGGGGACAGGGACCGGGGAGCTGTTTTTT | CASSSGTGTGELFF
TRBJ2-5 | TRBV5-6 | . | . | TGTGCCAGCAGCCCAAGAAGGGGCCGGGCGGAGACCCAGTACTTC | CASSPRRGRAETQYF
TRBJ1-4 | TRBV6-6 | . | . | TGTGCCAGCAGGAATATCGGGTCTAATGAAAAACTGTTTTTT | CASRNIGSNEKLFF
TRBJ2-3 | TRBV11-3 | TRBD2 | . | TGTGCCAGCAGCTTGGGGACTAGCATTACAGATACGCAGTATTTT | CASSLGTSITDTQYF
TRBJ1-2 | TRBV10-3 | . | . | TGTGCCATCAGTGGCTACAGGGAAAACTATGGCTACACCTTC | CAISGYRENYGYTF
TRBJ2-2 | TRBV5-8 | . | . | TGTGCCAGCAGCTTGGGCAGCCGTTCTGGCACCGGGGAGCTGTTTTTT | CASSLGSRSGTGELFF
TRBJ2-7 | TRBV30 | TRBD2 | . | TGTGCCTGGAGGCTAGCGGGAGGGCCCTACGAGCAGTACTTC | CAWRLAGGPYEQYF
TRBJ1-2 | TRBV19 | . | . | TGTGCCAGTAGAGCGACGGGGCAGATAAACTATGGCTACACCTTC | CASRATGQINYGYTF
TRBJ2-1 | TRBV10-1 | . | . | TGCGCCAGCAGTGAAGGGTACAATGAGCAGTTCTTC | CASSEGYNEQFF
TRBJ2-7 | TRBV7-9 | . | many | TGTGCCAGCAGCTTAGCGGAAGCCTACGAGCAGTACTTC | CASSLAEAYEQYF
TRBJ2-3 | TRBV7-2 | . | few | TGTGCCAGCAGCTCCGAGACCTGGCGGGCTTACACAGATACGCAGTATTTT | CASSSETWRAYTDTQYF
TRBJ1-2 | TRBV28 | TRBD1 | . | TGTGCCAGCACTTCAGGGGGGGCTAACTATGGCTACACCTTC | CASTSGGANYGYTF
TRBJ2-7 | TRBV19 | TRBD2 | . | TGTGCCAGTAGTCAGAGCGGGGGCTACGAGCAGTACTTC | CASSQSGGYEQYF
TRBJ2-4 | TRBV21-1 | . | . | TGTGCCAGCAGCAATCGCCAGGTTTTGCCCAAAAACATTCAGTACTTC | CASSNRQVLPKNIQYF
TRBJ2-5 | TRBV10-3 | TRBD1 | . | TGTGCCATCAGTGGGGGACAGCAGGAGACCCAGTACTTC | CAISGGQQETQYF
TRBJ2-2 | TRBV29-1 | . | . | TGCAGCGTTGAAAGGGGCGCCGGGGAGCTGTTTTTT | CSVERGAGELFF
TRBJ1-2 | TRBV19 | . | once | TGTGCCAGTAGTTCGGACAGACCCTATGGCTACACCTTC | CASSSDRPYGYTF
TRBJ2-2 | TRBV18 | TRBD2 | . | TGTGCCAGCTCACCAGCCGGACTAGCGGGAGTAATCGGGGAGCTGTTTTTT | CASSPAGLAGVIGELFF
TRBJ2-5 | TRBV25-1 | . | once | TGTGCCAGCAGTGATCCCAGGGTAGTCGAGACCCAGTACTTC | CASSDPRVVETQYF
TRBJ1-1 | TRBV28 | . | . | TGTGCCAGCAGTTTAGGACTTTACAACACTGAAGCTTTCTTT | CASSLGLYNTEAFF
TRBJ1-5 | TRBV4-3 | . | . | TGCGCCAGCAGCCAAGACGGCAATCAGCCCCAGCATTTT | CASSQDGNQPQHF
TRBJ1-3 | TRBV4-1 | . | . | TGCGCCAGCAGCCAAGAGAGGAGGGGAGGAAACACCATATATTTT | CASSQERRGGNTIYF
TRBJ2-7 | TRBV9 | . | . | TGTGCCAGCAGCGCGTTGGGCAGCTCCTACGAGCAGTACTTC | CASSALGSSYEQYF
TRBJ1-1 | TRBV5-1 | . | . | TGCGCCAGCAGCTTGGCGGGCACGTCGGACACTGAAGCTTTCTTT | CASSLAGTSDTEAFF
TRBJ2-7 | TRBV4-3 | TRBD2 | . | TGCGCCAGCAGCCAAGGTCCTAGCGGGAGTTATTTGTACTTC | CASSQGPSGSYLYF